The 4 T cell receptor beta chains below were found in one sample sequenced in a study of identical twins. One entry per CDR3 protein, called by TCRdb with MiXCR from the 5' RACE reads. The sample lists 400,000 to 500,000 distinct CDR3 sequences, 18% seen once, with roughly an eighth in the top ten. Sequenced sample: naive T cells sorted from blood. The receptor source for this set is a man aged 45-60 years in good health.

The sample holds many counts of this clonotype. The CDR3 reads CASSYRGKDSPLHF. The DNA for the CDR3 is TGTGCCAGCAGTTACAGGGGGAAGGATTCACCCCTCCACTTT. The chain is built from TRBV12-3 or TRBV12-4 and TRBJ1-6; 8 bases are shared with TRBD1. Germline trimming cut 4 bases from V and 8 bases from J; bases unmatched to any gene: 4. CDR3 length: 14 amino acids.

This clonotype was detected only a few times. This may arise from a read error, as a much more abundant clone is one base away. The rearrangement joins TRBV4-1 to TRBJ2-7; possibly TRBD1 for D (6 bases). The V gene's germline CDR1 is MGHRA and CDR2 YSYEKL. The CDR3 runs 15 residues. The CDR3 bases are TGCGCCAGCAGCTCTTTTATTCCAGGGGATGGCGAGCAGTCCTTC. Protein product: CASSSFIPGDGEQSF.

The chain joins TRBV7-9 to TRBJ2-7; no clear D gene. This CDR3 is built from 12 residues. Trimming shortened V by 5 bases and J by 1 base, and 6 bases separated the two germline ends. Germline V gives CDR1 SEHNR, CDR2 FQNEAQ (reference sequence). The CDR3 region is CASSLMSYEQYF. In DNA, the CDR3 is TGTGCCAGCAGCCTAATGTCCTACGAGCAGTACTTC.

The table lists this clonotype with many counts. The gene calls are TRBV5-1 and TRBJ1-4; D call uncertain. This CDR3 region has 16 residues. V was trimmed by 6 bases and J by 0 bases, leaving 15 bases between them. Germline V gene data show CDR1 as SGHRS and CDR2 as YFSETQ. In DNA form, the CDR3 reads TGCGCCAGCACCCGCACGTTTGGGACAACTAATGAAAAACTGTTTTTT. Protein product: CASTRTFGTTNEKLFF.